The source of this T cell receptor (beta chain) is a study of post-analysis software for immune sequencing data. Across the study: There were relapsing-remitting, secondary progressive and progressive-relapsing multiple sclerosis among the disease courses included. Study conclusions and caveats: In patients, roughly 5 TRBV segments were more frequent than in controls, with TRBV5-6, TRBV5-1 and TRBV20-1 among them. Normalized Chao1 diversity was significantly lower in multiple sclerosis patients than in controls. By F measure, samples from a shared preparation batch strongly co-clustered.

The CDR3 sequence is 14 residues long. V was pared by 6 bases and J by 4 bases, with 15 bases between. The germline gives CDR1 SEHNR, CDR2 FQNEAQ (reference sequence). Unique molecular identifiers tagged the TCR beta cDNA libraries. When about 0.95 to 10 million T cells were used, they gave a few hundred thousand cDNA molecules. TCRdb re-derived calls from the PCR reads in MiXCR, one entry per CDR3 protein. The repertoire holds over 250,000 distinct CDR3 sequences, with roughly a third as singletons. Notes on this clonotype: Its antigen is unidentified.

Input material: blood. The chain has TRBV7-9 and TRBJ1-1; D is perhaps TRBD1 (5 bases). This TCR was sampled from a girl aged 5-17 years with multiple sclerosis. In DNA, the CDR3 is TGTGCCAGCAGTCGTCAGGGTAGGGGCACTGAAGCTTTCTTT. It is translated as CASSRQGRGTEAFF.